The TCR beta chain under discussion was sequenced for a study of blood T cells in healthy people across ages. Each individual donor underwent a draw of approximately 9.8 milliliters of peripheral blood. In each sample, at least 7 million PBMCs were isolated. Study-wide points: Strong correlation existed between TCR beta diversity and naive T cell percentage. The authors considered diversity estimates from one million T cells to be underestimates.

A second roughly 7 to 12 cycle PCR used barcoded and J-beta primers. TCRdb redid the calling of the 5' RACE reads with MiXCR, one entry per CDR3 protein. In the table there are more than 1,400,000 distinct CDR3 sequences, about 40% of which are singletons. V was cut by 1 base and J by 7 bases, with 17 bases left in between. The germline V gene encodes CDR1 LGHDT and CDR2 YNNKEL (reference sequence). This CDR3 has 16 residues. This clonotype was seen more than once but under ten times. As yet, its antigen is unknown. This sequence joins TRBV3-1 and TRBJ2-1; D is perhaps TRBD2 (6 bases). The sample consisted of blood. This clonotype originated in a woman between 18 and 30 years old in good health. The CDR3 DNA sequence: TGTGCCAGCAGCCAAGTTTTGCCCGGGAGAAGGAATGAGCAGTTCTTC. Residues: CASSQVLPGRRNEQFF.